In this sample, the clone carrying this T cell receptor beta chain turned up once. Its antigen is currently unknown. The authors incorporated unique molecular identifiers into the TCR beta cDNA libraries. In TCRdb, the PCR reads were re-called with MiXCR into one record per CDR3 protein. The sample contains 400,000 to 500,000 distinct CDR3 sequences, approximately 39% of which appear only once. The sample originates from a study of post-analysis software for immune sequencing data. Regarding the study as a whole: There were five TRBV segments more frequent in patients than controls, and TRBV5-6, TRBV5-1 and TRBV20-1 were among them.

CDR1 is MNHEY, CDR2 SVGEGT, per germline. This CDR3 has 14 residues. V shed 2 bases and J shed 7 bases, with 12 bases lying between them. The source of this sequence is a girl aged 2-9 years with multiple sclerosis. Sequencing was done on a sample of blood. The chain carries TRBV6-2 or TRBV6-3 and TRBJ1-5; no clear D gene. The CDR3 coding sequence is TGTGCCAGCAGTTACATCTGGGGTGGGCAGCCCCAGCATTTT. The encoded protein is CASSYIWGGQPQHF.